This TCR beta chain was recorded in a study of T cell responses to AZD1222 COVID-19 vaccine (TCRdb year 2021). With respect to the entire study: AZD1222 recipients given second doses at about 4 weeks or at about 12 weeks were pooled, since spike-specific TCR depth and breadth were not found to differ between the two schedules. Trial participants were enrolled by age into 18-55, 56-69 and 70-plus year subgroups, with approximately 150, 28 and 58 TCR-sequenced participants respectively. TCR sequencing was performed for some 250 trial participants, of whom roughly 200 were given two doses of AZD1222 and around 25 were given two doses of MenACWY control vaccine.

Sequences KGHSY (CDR1) and FQNENV (CDR2) are obtained from the germline V gene. V loses 0 bases of germline sequence and J loses 1 base, and the interval between the two ends is 7 bases. The CDR3 spans 14 residues, from the cysteine through the phenylalanine. Left in the record is the CDR3 DNA by itself, 42 bases read in frame from the first base. About this clone: Its antigen target is currently unknown. Per-base qualities were not stored, and no clone one base away is much larger.

The CDR3 regions of human TCRbeta chains were subjected to immunosequencing. For the original study's pipeline: Repertoire TCRs were matched against a reference library of SARS-CoV-2-specific TCRs generated with the MIRA antigen-specificity platform. Breadth was defined as the fraction of unique TCRs that were SARS-CoV-2-associated. Depth was defined as the fraction of total T cells that were SARS-CoV-2-associated. Using the MIRA data, each spike-specific TCR was mapped to the spike region that the TCR reacts to and placed in a CD4 or CD8 class. Log10-transformed breadth and depth values were compared by one-way ANOVA with Sidak's multiple comparisons tests. TCRdb's version of the immuneACCESS table is confined to in-frame rearrangements and falls short of the full clone set. An unresolved V gene accounts for under half of the shortfall where checked; the remainder is of unknown origin. The V and J calls and clone size were taken over from that table, and D and trimming were inferred from the DNA. The sample table holds 120,000 or so clones, of which about 90% were seen once. Roughly 4.2% of the sample rests with the top ten.

The sample's time point label, decoded: baseline before first vaccination. The vaccinee samples were drawn from two UK trials, COV001 and COV002, one of which was a single-blind randomized controlled phase 2/3 trial testing AZD1222 (ChAdOx1 nCoV-19) in healthy adults. For TCRbeta chain sequencing, PBMC samples from trial participants were taken at day 0 and at day 28 after the second dose. The study at large found these results: Most participants were white British and females outnumbered males, and the authors suggested that clonal diversity may have been underestimated. Conclusions about previously exposed vaccinees are limited, since just five to seven AZD1222 recipients were seropositive for SARS-CoV-2 at baseline. The 56-69-year group was small, and its depth increase did not reach significance, likely because of low power. After two AZD1222 doses, spike-specific TCR breadth and depth were significantly higher than at day 0 and than in MenACWY recipients. Because no day 14 peak-response samples were available, the repertoires could be characterized only after the peak T cell response. CD4 TCRs associated with the vaccine covered the entire spike protein, and the dominant responses were in regions 160-218 and 743-854. Nearly half of unique spike-specific TCRs reportedly recognized epitopes outside regions mutated in the B.1.351 and B.1.1.7 variants.

This TCR derives from an adult in good health. Source: peripheral blood, taken on day 0 of AZD1222 vaccination. The chain is made from TRBV16 and TRBJ2-7; a confident D gene designation cannot be given. The sequenced DNA is TGTGCCAGCAGCCAATCTGGGGATTCCTACGAGCAGTACTTC. Translated, this is CASSQSGDSYEQYF.